This is a list of T cell receptor beta chains from one sample in a study of cytomegalovirus exposure and HLA in healthy donors. The repertoire was sequenced with immunoSEQ multiplex PCR; TCRdb's copy has only in-frame clones and lacks some. The sample table sets out approximately 200,000 clones. Source material: PBMCs. These receptors were obtained from a boy younger than 18 in good health and CMV-seronegative. CDR3s include the opening cysteine and the closing phenylalanine or tryptophan.

>TRBV27
CASRTGADTQYF
>TRBV10-2
CASSENGGGLGYTF
>TRBV19
CASTPTGLNTEAFF
>TRBV30
CAWSGREFTGYGYTF
>TRBV30
CAWSEGQGPSYEQYF
>TRBV15
CATSRDLGRGRTEAFF
>TRBV6-5
CASSYSSRALRAFF
>TRBV7-9
CASSLESYRGNNSPLHF
>TRBV19
CASSIAGQGIYEQYF
>TRBV6-6
CASNPTGENEKLFF
>TRBV19
CATYDTPNYGYTF
>TRBV7-9
CASSLEGGWQETRYF
>TRBV4-1
CASSQPRLPRGYTF
>TRBV27
CASKWSLAGLGEQYF
>TRBV7-2
CASSLGLAGAETQYF
>TRBV7-9
CASIETGTEAFF
>TRBV4-3
CASSTGNYNEQFF
>TRBV7-8
CASSLRRGATEAFF
>TRBV28
CASSSGVGNTIYF
>TRBV21-1
CATRVEKLFF
>TRBV7-3
CASSLGTGNEQFF
>TRBV9
CASSPFGPTSPLHF
>TRBV10-3
CAISEGQGSTYEQYF
>TRBV15
CATSPQGYEQYF
>TRBV4-1
CASSQDGGGLSYGYTF
>TRBV7-9
CASSLENRERGGYTF
>TRBV5-4
CASRPGRVPYGYTF
>TRBV15
CATRQGERYEQYF
>TRBV27
CASSLGGPNTEAFF
>TRBV30
CAWSGTGLNYEQYF
>TRBV4-1
CASSQRSGYEQYF
>TRBV7-3
CASSSGDEQFF
>TRBV25-1
CASSAGQLNNSPLHF
>TRBV19
CASSMAGGLYEQYF
>TRBV4-1
CASSPREPNTEAFF
>TRBV7-8
CASSLNSKREAFF
>TRBV6-1
CASSDGTGYNEQFF
>TRBV5-1
CASSLESGGTDTIYF
>TRBV7-2
CASSLAGRGETQYF
>TRBV6-6
CASRKGGQGQETQYF
>TRBV11-1
CASSATGYYGYTF
>TRBV7-8
CASSLLGQGAAGELFF
>TRBV9
CASSTGGSSGDIQYF
>TRBV7-3
CASSSIPDGGNQPQHF
>TRBV5-8
CASSLERGDYGYTF
>TRBV6-5
CASSYSSGANYGYTF
>TRBV2
CASSEATGGYGYTF